This record looks at one T cell receptor beta chain sequence and its context. Its antigen is as yet unknown. Individuals having autoimmune disease history or systemic immunosuppression were not enrolled. The V gene lost 1 base and the J gene lost 5 bases, with 9 bases spanning the gap. CDR1 and CDR2 (germline): SEHNR, FQNEAQ (reference sequence). The CDR3 loop spans 14 amino acids. The data were taken from a study of OX40 agonist ivuxolimab in advanced cancers. The protocol was immunoSEQ multiplex PCR, while the TCRdb copy is restricted to in-frame clones and leaves out a portion. The sample records 30,000 to 45,000 clones, roughly 80% being singletons. Study results and limitations: Researchers report that CD8+ T cells had, on average, more expanded clones than CD4+.

The sequence derives from an adult with an advanced solid tumor such as melanoma, head and neck, liver or kidney cancer. Material: CD4+ or CD8+ T cells sorted from blood, obtained in a trial of the OX40 agonist ivuxolimab. This chain joins TRBV7-9 and TRBJ2-1, with D unclear. CDR3 nucleotides: TGTGCCAGCAGCTTAGAAGGGCGACACAATGAGCAGTTCTTC. Its protein product is CASSLEGRHNEQFF.